Below, one T cell receptor beta chain is given with its context. The data are from a study of blood T cell repertoires in COVID-19. Overall study: COVID-19 samples from acute and convalescent phases originated in the United States, Italy and Spain. The cDNA or gDNA used as material had been derived from T cells, B-cell-depleted T cells, or PBMCs.

Original processing notes: The authors estimated nucleated cell counts from reference gene primer amplification. Some clones are missing from TCRdb's copy, which holds only in-frame ones; the method was immunoSEQ multiplex PCR. V, J and clone size are those of that table, while D and trimming were read from the DNA. The table lists roughly 280,000 clones, about 87% of them singletons. Residents of about two dozen US areas, aged about 18 to 95 years, made up the participants. The sequencing input was PBMCs or T cells enriched from blood (not recorded which). The receptor's source is a woman aged 50 to 65 who had recovered from COVID-19.

The CDR3 coding sequence is TGCGCCAGCAGCTTCCAGGGGGCGGGTTTTTCTGGGGCCAACGTCCTGACTTTC. Translating gives CASSFQGAGFSGANVLTF. The genes are TRBV5-1 and TRBJ2-6, with TRBD1 matching over 8 bases. V lost 2 bases to trimming and J lost 1 base; unmatched junction nucleotides: 8. The germline V gene has CDR1 SGHRS and CDR2 YFSETQ. The CDR3 contains 18 residues.